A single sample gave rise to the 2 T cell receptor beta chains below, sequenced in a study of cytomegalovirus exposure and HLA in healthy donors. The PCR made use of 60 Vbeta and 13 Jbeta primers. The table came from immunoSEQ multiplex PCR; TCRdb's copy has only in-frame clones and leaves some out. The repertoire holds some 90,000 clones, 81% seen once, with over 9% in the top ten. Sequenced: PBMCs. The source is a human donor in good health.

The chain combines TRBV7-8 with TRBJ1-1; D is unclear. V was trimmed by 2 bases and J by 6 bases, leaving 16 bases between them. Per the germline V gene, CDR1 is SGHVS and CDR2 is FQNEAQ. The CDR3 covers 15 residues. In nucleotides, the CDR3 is TGTGCCAGCAGCTTATATAACACCAATGAGGCTGAAGCTTTCTTT. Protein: CASSLYNTNEAEAFF.

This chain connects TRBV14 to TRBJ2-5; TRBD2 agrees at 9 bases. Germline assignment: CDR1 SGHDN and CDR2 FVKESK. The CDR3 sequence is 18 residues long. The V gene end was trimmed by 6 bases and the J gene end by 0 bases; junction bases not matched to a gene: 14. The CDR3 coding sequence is TGTGCCAGCAGATCAAGTAATAGGACTAGCGAATACCAAGAGACCCAGTACTTC. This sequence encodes CASRSSNRTSEYQETQYF.